These T cell receptor beta chains were read from a single sample in a study of blood T cells in healthy people across ages. TCRdb passed the 5' RACE reads through MiXCR, listing each CDR3 protein once. Of roughly 1.9 million distinct CDR3 sequences in the sample, 39% are singletons; the top ten hold roughly 23%. The source material was blood. Source of these receptors: a human donor in good health. CDR3s include the opening cysteine and the closing phenylalanine or tryptophan. D genes are given only for firm matches. Rows give clone size only sometimes, using once, few, many, or a class for an expanded clone.

abundance	v_gene	j_gene	d_gene	CDR3nt	CDR3aa
.	TRBV7-3	TRBJ2-2	TRBD1	TGTGCCAGCAGCTCCGGACAGGGAGAAGAGTTGTTTTTT	CASSSGQGEELFF
few	TRBV6-6	TRBJ2-6	.	.	CASSTVGLGANVRTF
.	TRBV7-6	TRBJ2-2	TRBD2	TGTGCCAGCAGCTTAGTCCTCCGGGGGGATACCGGGGAGCTGTTTTTT	CASSLVLRGDTGELFF
.	TRBV7-9	TRBJ2-2	.	TGTGCCGGACAGAGTATCAGGAGAGCGAACACCGGGGAGCTGTTTTTT	CAGQSIRRANTGELFF
few	TRBV2	TRBJ1-2	.	TGTGCCAGCAGTGTGTGGCAGTATGGCTACACCTTC	CASSVWQYGYTF
.	TRBV7-6	TRBJ2-7	TRBD1	TGTGCCAGCAGCGTTGACAGGGCCGGTCTTAACTACGAGCAGTACTTC	CASSVDRAGLNYEQYF
.	TRBV10-3	TRBJ2-1	.	TGTGCCATCGGTAGTAGCGACTACCCCTACAATGAGCAGTTCTTC	CAIGSSDYPYNEQFF
.	TRBV6-4	TRBJ1-1	.	TGTGCCAGCAGCACCTACGAGGGGGCTGAAGCTTTCTTT	CASSTYEGAEAFF
.	TRBV25-1	TRBJ2-1	.	TGTGCCAGCTGCCGGGGCCCTCAGTTCTTC	CASCRGPQFF
.	TRBV4-1	TRBJ2-1	TRBD2	TGCGCCAGCAGCCACAACCCGGGGGAGGGAGTTGGTGAGCAGTTCTTC	CASSHNPGEGVGEQFF
few	TRBV7-3	TRBJ1-2	.	TGTGCAACCGCGGGGGCGGGCCTCTTATTTAACTATGGCTACACCTTC	CATAGAGLLFNYGYTF
.	TRBV20-1	TRBJ2-3	TRBD2	TGCAGTGCTCCGAACCCGACTAGCGGGGGCACAGATACGCAGTATTTT	CSAPNPTSGGTDTQYF
.	TRBV5-6	TRBJ2-5	.	TGTGCCAGCAGCTTTGTCGGAACTCCCAGTGGCCAAGAGACCCAGTACTTC	CASSFVGTPSGQETQYF
.	TRBV5-5	TRBJ1-4	.	TGTGCCAGCAGCTCCCAAGGCGGCCCGGAAAAACTGTTTTTT	CASSSQGGPEKLFF
.	TRBV5-6	TRBJ1-1	.	TGTGCCAGCCACCTGGCGGTGAACACTGAAGCTTTCTTT	CASHLAVNTEAFF
.	TRBV10-3	TRBJ2-3	.	TGTGCCATCAGTGAGAGGGGCGGTGGTACAGATACGCAGTATTTT	CAISERGGGTDTQYF
.	TRBV6-1	TRBJ2-4	TRBD1	TGTGCCAGCGGCCCCGGACAGGGAAACATTCAGTACTTC	CASGPGQGNIQYF
.	TRBV28	TRBJ2-7	.	TGTGCCGGCAGTCCTAAGACATCTTTCGGTCTTTACGAGCAGTACTTC	CAGSPKTSFGLYEQYF
.	TRBV6-5	TRBJ1-2	TRBD1	TGTGCCAGCAGTACCGGGACAGGGCATGGCTACACCTTC	CASSTGTGHGYTF
.	TRBV6-1	TRBJ2-7	TRBD2	TGTGCCAGCCGGGGAGCGGGGGGTCGCTCCTACGAGCAGTACTTC	CASRGAGGRSYEQYF
.	TRBV7-9	TRBJ2-3	.	TGTGCCAGCAGCTCCCTACTAGGCACGCAGTATTTT	CASSSLLGTQYF
.	TRBV20-1	TRBJ1-2	.	TGCAGTGCTAGTTCCCAGACCCCCAACTATGGCTACACCTTC	CSASSQTPNYGYTF
.	TRBV20-1	TRBJ2-1	TRBD1	TGCAGTGCGACGGGACAGGGAAGCTACAATGAGCAGTTCTTC	CSATGQGSYNEQFF
.	TRBV14	TRBJ1-2	.	TGTGCCAGCAGCCGGACATTGCTTGACCCTAACTATGGCTACACCTTC	CASSRTLLDPNYGYTF
few	TRBV6-5	TRBJ2-7	.	TGTGCCAGCAGTTACTCAACGGTCGGCACGAGCTCCTACGAGCAGTACTTC	CASSYSTVGTSSYEQYF
.	TRBV7-9	TRBJ2-5	TRBD2	TGTGCCAGCAGCTCCCGACTAGCGGGGGGCAGCGAGACCCAGTACTTC	CASSSRLAGGSETQYF
few	TRBV7-3	TRBJ2-1	.	TGTGCCAGCAGCTACGAACCGAATGAGCAGTTCTTC	CASSYEPNEQFF
.	TRBV11-1	TRBJ2-5	.	TGTGCCAGCAGCTTCGGCAGATTCGAGACCCAGTACTTC	CASSFGRFETQYF
.	TRBV7-8	TRBJ2-5	TRBD1	TGTGCCAGCAGCTTACAGGGGACAGTAAGCCAAGAGACCCAGTACTTC	CASSLQGTVSQETQYF
.	TRBV5-1	TRBJ1-5	.	TGCGCCAGCAGCTTGCGGGCGGGAGAAGGACAGCCCCAGCATTTT	CASSLRAGEGQPQHF
.	TRBV9	TRBJ1-1	.	TGTGCCAGCAGCGTAGACGGGGGACACACTGAAGCTTTCTTT	CASSVDGGHTEAFF
.	TRBV28	TRBJ2-5	.	TGTGCCAGCAGACTTGGGACCGAGGAACAAGAGACCCAGTACTTC	CASRLGTEEQETQYF
.	TRBV20-1	TRBJ1-1	.	TGCAGTGTCAGAGGATCTCAAGACGGAGGCACTGAAGCTTTCTTT	CSVRGSQDGGTEAFF
few	TRBV20-1	TRBJ1-1	TRBD1	TGCAGTGCTAGAGATTTTCAGGGGGCCACTGAAGCTTTCTTT	CSARDFQGATEAFF
many	TRBV12-3/TRBV12-4	TRBJ2-7	.	TGTGCCAGCAGCATAGAGGGGCCTGCTTCCGAGCAGTACTTC	CASSIEGPASEQYF
many	TRBV5-1	TRBJ1-5	.	TGCGCCAGCAGCTTTGACGGGAATCAGCCCCAGCATTTT	CASSFDGNQPQHF
few	TRBV20-1	TRBJ2-5	.	TGCAGTGGTCAGGGAATACAAGAGACCCAGTACTTC	CSGQGIQETQYF
few	TRBV6-6	TRBJ1-2	.	TGTGCCAGCAGTTATCCCCCTCTGGACTATGGCTACACCTTC	CASSYPPLDYGYTF
few	TRBV4-1	TRBJ2-6	TRBD1	TGCGCCAGCAGCCAAACCGGGACAGGGGCATCTGGGGCCAACGTCCTGACTTTC	CASSQTGTGASGANVLTF
.	TRBV9	TRBJ1-5	.	TGTGCCAGCAGCGTAGATGGAACAGTCAATAGCAATCAGCCCCAGCATTTT	CASSVDGTVNSNQPQHF
few	TRBV7-8	TRBJ2-7	.	TGTGCCAGCAGGGGGGTCCGGGGAGCGGTCGCGTCCTACGAGCAGTACTTC	CASRGVRGAVASYEQYF
.	TRBV5-1	TRBJ2-3	.	TGCGCCAGCACACCCGCGACATATACAGATACGCAGTATTTT	CASTPATYTDTQYF
.	TRBV6-1	TRBJ2-4	.	TGTGCCAGCAGTGTTATGGATACTGGGGGAAACATTCAGTACTTC	CASSVMDTGGNIQYF
.	TRBV27	TRBJ2-7	.	TGTGCCAGCAGGGCCGGACTGGCAAGCTCCTACGAGCAGTACTTC	CASRAGLASSYEQYF